These 11 T cell receptor beta chains share one sample of origin, sequenced in a study of long-term antiretroviral therapy in people with HIV. A v3.0 immunoSEQ assay was performed at survey level. Sequencing was performed with immunoSEQ multiplex PCR; in TCRdb, only in-frame clones are kept and a portion is missing. This sample has 20,000 to 25,000 clones, with 81% found just once. The sample consisted of unsorted PBMCs, taken 0.1 years before starting antiretroviral therapy. These receptors all come from a middle-aged man with HIV.

This chain uses TRBV11-3 with TRBJ2-3, with 10 bases matching TRBD1. The CDR3 runs 16 residues. Germline trimming cut 5 bases from V and 2 bases from J; bases unmatched to any gene: 7. The germline gives CDR1 SGHNT, CDR2 YENEEA. The CDR3 reads CASSPRTGGFTDTQYF. In DNA, the CDR3 is TGTGCCAGCAGCCCACGGACAGGGGGTTTCACAGATACGCAGTATTTT.

This chain joins TRBV18 and TRBJ2-3; the match to TRBD2 covers 14 bases. V gave up 5 bases and J gave up 8 bases; unmatched junction bases: 6. The germline gives CDR1 KGHSH, CDR2 LQKENI. The CDR3 covers 15 residues. CDR3 amino acids: CASSATSGRAGTQYF. The CDR3 DNA reads as TGTGCCAGCTCAGCGACTAGCGGGAGGGCCGGTACGCAGTATTTT.

The rearrangement uses TRBV11-2 and TRBJ2-1; D is unclear. The CDR3 loop spans 13 amino acids. CDR1 SGHAT and CDR2 FQNNGV come from the germline V gene. The V end lost 1 base, the J end lost 1 base, and 2 bases lay between the germline ends. CDR3 sequence: CASSLVSYNEQFF. CDR3 DNA: TGTGCCAGCAGCTTAGTATCCTACAATGAGCAGTTCTTC.

The CDR3 loop is CASRGVYRDTEAFF. The CDR3 DNA reads TGTGCCAGCAGAGGAGTATACCGAGACACTGAAGCTTTCTTT. This sequence joins TRBV6-1 and TRBJ1-1; D gene ambiguous. Germline CDR1 reads MNHNS; CDR2 reads SASEGT. Deletions cut 6 bases from V and 3 bases from J, with 14 bases between. This CDR3 region has 14 residues.

J is TRBJ2-7 and V is TRBV7-2; D uncertain. The germline V gene has CDR1 SGHTA and CDR2 FQGNSA. With 3 bases removed from V and 0 bases from J, the gap between germline ends came to 6 bases. CDR3 length: 13 residues. The CDR3 region has the DNA TGTGCCAGCAGCTTTCATAGCTCCTACGAGCAGTACTTC. Translated, it gives CASSFHSSYEQYF.

The chain carries TRBV5-6 and TRBJ1-5, with a tentative D call TRBD1 (5 bases). This CDR3 has 17 amino acids. Per the germline V gene, CDR1 is SGHDT and CDR2 is YYEEEE. With 4 bases removed from V and 3 bases from J, the gap between germline ends came to 20 bases. Here the CDR3 DNA reads TGTGCCAGCAGCACTTACCGGGAACAGGTGATCAATCAGCCCCAGCATTTT. Amino acids: CASSTYREQVINQPQHF.

The chain employs TRBV19 and TRBJ1-4, with 11 bases lining up with TRBD1. Germline-derived CDR1 and CDR2 are LNHDA and SQIVND (reference sequence). The CDR3 runs to 15 residues. With V trimmed by 3 bases and J by 6 bases, 3 bases remained unmatched. CDR3 in DNA: TGTGCCAGTAGTATTGGACAGGGGGCGTATGAAAAACTGTTTTTT. Amino acids: CASSIGQGAYEKLFF.

The CDR3 loop reads CASSQDNQPQHF. DNA for the CDR3: TGTGCCAGCAGCCAAGACAATCAGCCCCAGCATTTT. The rearrangement joins TRBV16 to TRBJ1-5; D gene ambiguous. The CDR3 extends over 12 amino acids. CDR1 and CDR2 from the germline V gene are KGHSY and FQNENV. The ends were cut back, 2 bases at V and 3 bases at J, with 2 bases in the middle.

This clone appeared a few times. Other DNA sequences in the sample encode the same CDR3. The J gene is TRBJ2-7, the V gene TRBV29-1; 11 bases are shared with TRBD2. The CDR3 is 13 amino acids. V lost 7 bases and J lost 4; bases outside the gene matches: 6. Germline V gives CDR1 SQVTM, CDR2 ANQGSEA. Here the CDR3 DNA reads TGCAGCGCTGTAGCGGGAGGGCTGTACGAGCAGTACTTC. It is translated as CSAVAGGLYEQYF.

The chain links TRBV6-5 to TRBJ2-1, with a weak D call TRBD2 (6 bases). This CDR3 contains 14 residues. Germline CDR1 reads MNHEY; CDR2 reads SVGAGI. Trimming left V 9 bases short and J 0 bases short, with 12 bases between. For the CDR3, the DNA is TGTGCCAGTCACGGGGGACGCTCCTACAATGAGCAGTTCTTC. It yields the protein CASHGGRSYNEQFF.

The rearrangement links TRBV28 to TRBJ1-5; D call uncertain. CDR3 length: 11 residues. Germline-derived CDR1 and CDR2 are MDHEN and SYDVKM. Trimming cost V 6 bases and J 4 bases, with 4 bases left between them. The chain's CDR3 is CASSYNQPQHF. The DNA for the CDR3 is TGTGCCAGCAGCTATAATCAGCCCCAGCATTTT.